These T cell receptor beta chains were read from a single sample in a study of T cell responses to AZD1222 COVID-19 vaccine. Clones were sequenced by immunoSEQ multiplex PCR, and TCRdb holds only the in-frame ones, with some missing. The sample has about 78,000 clones, roughly 87% seen once; the top ten hold under 25%. Source: peripheral blood, taken on day 0 of AZD1222 vaccination. Receptors originate from an adult in good health. The CDR3 runs from the conserved cysteine through the conserved F or W. For some rows the clone size is stated as once, few or many, or as a class when expanded; others skip it.

V | size | CDR3
TRBV5-1 | . | CASSLQPNEKQYF
TRBV20-1 | . | CSARDLDTIYF
TRBV5-6 | . | CASSVRTSRNIQYF
TRBV7-2 | . | CASSLEGGVGRGNQPQHF
TRBV7-3 | . | CASSLNGRAENEQFF
TRBV5-1 | once | CASRGTSGSGTPGYEQYF
TRBV5-1 | . | CASSSPSSSGYNEQFF
TRBV4-3 | . | CASSQPNRDRGVGYTF
TRBV25-1 | few | CASMGSAIGTLLF
TRBV25-1 | . | CASSKRDRSSYNEQFF
TRBV10-3 | . | CAISGDQYSNQPQHF
TRBV2 | . | CASSEGTPGEKLFF
TRBV5-1 | . | CASSLDWGSGNTIYF
TRBV6-5 | . | CASRERGQLKAGYTF
TRBV19 | . | CASSPRTSGRVYNEQFF
TRBV5-1 | . | CASSQRTVNTEAFF
TRBV5-8 | . | CASSRTLNTEAFF
TRBV7-3 | . | CASSFDRGDHNEQFF
TRBV6-5 | . | CASSYASGRWDEQFF
TRBV6-5 | . | CASSRDFTEAFF
TRBV10-3 | . | CAISGDRGGSPLHF
TRBV28 | . | CASSSRQGMDTEAFF
TRBV2 | once | CASNSITDSNQPQHF
TRBV7-9 | few | CASSLAWGAFF